Following are 20 T cell receptor beta chains from one sample sequenced in a study of tumor and adjacent non-tumor tissue in lung cancer. This sample's RNA came from whole unsorted tissue. The library came from three nested PCR rounds adapted from ARM-PCR protocols. TCRdb fed the multiplex PCR reads into MiXCR, producing one record per CDR3 protein. The table includes 120,000 or so distinct CDR3 sequences, 84% detected once. Sequencing input: lung tumor tissue. The receptors originated from a man aged 65 to 79 with non-small cell lung cancer.

This clonotype was seen only once. At one of its ends the junction is not consistent with the germline gene, which may arise from a read error. This rearrangement joins TRBV20-1 to TRBJ1-2; maybe TRBD1 (6 bases). The CDR3 runs 14 residues. Per the germline V gene, CDR1 is DFQATT and CDR2 is SNEGSKA (reference sequence). The CDR3: CSARAGAGYYDYTF. CDR3 in DNA: TGCAGTGCTAGAGCAGGGGCTGGGTACTATGACTACACCTTC.

About this clonotype itself: The junction departs from germline at one end; a sequencing error may be responsible. This chain uses TRBV12-3 or TRBV12-4 with TRBJ2-3; D uncertain. The CDR3 is 15 residues long. The CDR3 nucleotides read TGTGCCAGCACTTTAGCAACGGTAGGCATAGATACGCAGTATTTT. Translating it yields CASTLATVGIDTQYF.

As to this clonotype: An end of the junction does not agree with germline; a read error may underlie this. The chain employs TRBV11-2 and TRBJ2-2; a possible D gene is TRBD1 (6 bases). Germline CDR1 reads SGHAT; CDR2 reads FQNNGV. This CDR3 has 14 amino acids. CDR3 amino acids: CTSSPDSQSGELFF. The CDR3 region has the DNA TGTACCAGCAGCCCGGACAGTCAGTCCGGGGAGTTGTTTTTT.

The J gene is TRBJ2-3, the V gene TRBV7-8; 13 bases are shared with TRBD2. Trimming removed 6 bases from V and 3 bases from J; junction bases left unmatched: 9. The CDR3 consists of 17 residues. CDR1 is SGHVS and CDR2 is FQNEAQ in the germline V gene. DNA of the CDR3: TGTGCCAGCAGATTACTTAGGACTAGCGGGAGAACAGATACGCAGTATTTT. Translation gives CASRLLRTSGRTDTQYF. The full variable domain, its missing parts supplied by reference TRBV7-8 and TRBJ2-3, is GAGVSQSPRYKVAKRGQDVALRCDPISGHVSLFWYQQALGQGPEFLTYFQNEAQLDKSGLPSDRFFAERPEGSVSTLKIQRTQQEDSAVYLCASRLLRTSGRTDTQYFGPGTRLTVL.

A remark on this clonotype: The junction differs from germline at one of its ends, possibly a read error. The chain has TRBV5-5 and TRBJ2-1, with D perhaps being TRBD1 or TRBD2 (5 bases each). The germline V gene encodes CDR1 SGHKS and CDR2 YYEKEE (reference sequence). The CDR3 length is 17 residues. CDR3 sequence (DNA): TGTGCCAGCAGCTTGGACTTCGGGGCTAACTCCTACAATGAACAGTTCTTC. This translates into CASSLDFGANSYNEQFF.

A word on this clonotype: This may arise from a read error, as a much more abundant clone is one base away. The chain combines TRBV7-9 with TRBJ2-7, with D uncertain. This CDR3 region has 12 residues. Germline V CDR1 and CDR2: SEHNR, FQNEAQ (reference sequence). CDR3 amino acids: CASSLSGYVQYF. The CDR3 DNA is TGTGCCAGCAGCTTATCAGGTTACGTGCAGTACTTC.

The chain is built from TRBV29-1 and TRBJ1-2, with unresolved D. The CDR3 is 14 amino acids. Germline V gene lookup returns CDR1 SQVTM and CDR2 ANQGSEA. CDR3 residues: CSAGPIDYIYGYTF. The DNA of the CDR3 is TGCAGTGCCGGACCGATAGACTACATCTATGGCTACACCTTC.

The chain is built from TRBV4-1 and TRBJ2-7; unclear D gene. The CDR3 runs 14 residues. Per germline, CDR1 MGHRA and CDR2 YSYEKL. V dropped 4 bases and J dropped 6 bases, with 16 bases sitting between them. The CDR3 is CASSPVRLSSEQYF. CDR3 coding DNA: TGCGCCAGCAGCCCCGTACGCCTTTCTTCCGAGCAGTACTTC.

Comment on this clonotype: This may come from a read error, since a much larger clone is one base off. J is TRBJ2-7 and V is TRBV5-6; tentative D call: TRBD1 (6 bases). The V and J ends lost 4 bases and 6 bases respectively, with 17 bases between them. The CDR3 consists of 14 residues. Germline V gives CDR1 SGHDT, CDR2 YYEEEE. The DNA of the CDR3 is TGTGCCAGCAGCCAGGACAGTGGGCGATCCGAGCAGTACTTC. Its translation is CASSQDSGRSEQYF.

About this clonotype itself: One junction end disagrees with the germline gene, perhaps due to a read error. This rearrangement joins TRBV11-1 to TRBJ2-3; weak D call: TRBD1 (6 bases). This CDR3 contains 15 residues. Germline V CDR1 and CDR2: SGHAT, FQDESV (reference sequence). The CDR3: CTRSLSGTYTDTQYF. The CDR3 nucleotides are TGTACCAGGAGCCTTTCCGGGACATACACGGATACGCAGTATTTT.

The count of this clonotype is one. Compared with germline, one end of the junction differs, possibly owing to a read error. This chain links TRBV12-3 or TRBV12-4 with TRBJ1-2; 7 bases are shared with TRBD1. The CDR3 contains 14 residues. The CDR3 is CTSSFNRGPNGYTF. For the CDR3, the DNA is TGTACCAGCAGTTTCAACAGGGGCCCCAATGGCTACACCTTC.

With respect to this clonotype: One end of the junction is discordant with germline, which a read error may explain. The rearrangement links TRBV10-1 to TRBJ2-3; D gene unclear. There are 15 residues in the CDR3. Per germline, CDR1 WNHNN and CDR2 SYGVQD (reference sequence). The CDR3 DNA is TGCGCTAGCAGTGTGTCGAATCAGGCCGCAGATACGCAGTATTTT. It yields the protein CASSVSNQAADTQYF.

For this clonotype: Sequence at one end of the junction differs from germline and may be a read error. The chain is built from TRBV4-3 and TRBJ2-1; 8 bases align to TRBD2. The CDR3 is 17 amino acids. Per the germline V gene, CDR1 is LGHNA and CDR2 is YSLEER. CDR3 in DNA: TGTGCCAGCAGCCAAGACCCAGCGGGAGTCGAACACAATGAGCGGTTCTTC. Translated, it gives CASSQDPAGVEHNERFF.

In DNA form, the CDR3 reads TGTGCCAGCAGATTGACATCATTCGCCGAGGGTGAAGCTTTCTTT. It yields the protein CASRLTSFAEGEAFF. The V and J genes are TRBV5-4 and TRBJ1-1; D is unresolved. CDR3 size: 15 residues. Germline lookup yields CDR1 SGHNT and CDR2 YYREEE (reference sequence). Between the trimmed V and J ends, which lost 5 bases and 7 bases, there was a span of 21 bases. Based on the CDR3 plus reference TRBV5-4 and TRBJ1-1, the full variable domain is ETGVTQSPTHLIKTRGQQVTLRCSSQSGHNTVSWYQQALGQGPQFIFQYYREEENGRGNFPPRFSGLQFPNYSSELNVNALELDDSALYLCASRLTSFAEGEAFFGQGTRLTVV.

Notes on this clonotype: Relative to the germline gene, one junction end is altered; a read error may explain this. The chain employs TRBV29-1 and TRBJ1-2, with unresolved D. This CDR3 comprises 13 residues. CDR1 is SQVTM, CDR2 ANQGSEA, per germline. The CDR3 spells CSVLQAGAYDYTF. The CDR3, as DNA: TGCAGTGTTCTCCAGGCGGGAGCCTATGACTACACTTTC.

This clonotype was detected only a few times. This may come from a read error, since a much larger clone is one base off. The chain couples TRBV20-1 to TRBJ1-5; maybe TRBD1 (6 bases). Looked up from germline, CDR1 is DFQATT and CDR2 is SNEGSKA (reference sequence). CDR3 length equals 12 residues. The DNA for the CDR3 is TGCAGTGCTACACAGGGTAATCGGCCCCAGCATTTT. Protein: CSATQGNRPQHF.

As to this clonotype: Its ends do not fully match the called genes, so a read error is possible. The chain joins TRBV6-5 to TRBJ1-5; 7 bases fit TRBD1. Germline V lookup: CDR1 MNHEY, CDR2 SVGAGI. The length of the CDR3 is 15 residues. The CDR3 here is CTSRNRGASNQPQHF. CDR3 nucleotide sequence: TGTACCAGCAGGAACAGGGGAGCGAGCAATCAGCCCCAGCATTTT.

As for this clonotype: Its ends do not fully match the called genes, so a read error is possible. The chain employs TRBV2 and TRBJ2-2; the D gene is possibly TRBD2 (7 bases). CDR3 length: 17 amino acids. The germline CDR1 and CDR2 sequences are SNHLY and FYNNEI. CDR3 DNA sequence: TGTGCCAGCACCAAGGACAGAAGTTCGGCGAACACCCGGGAGGTGTTTTTT. This translates into CASTKDRSSANTREVFF.

Regarding this clonotype: The final CDR3 position lacks the conserved phenylalanine or tryptophan, pointing to a likely read error. The chain is built from TRBV6-1 and TRBJ2-2, with D perhaps TRBD1 (6 bases). The CDR3 is 14 residues long. Per the germline V gene, CDR1 is MNHNS and CDR2 is SASEGT. CDR3: CASQEGVFTGELFS. The CDR3 bases are TGTGCCAGCCAAGAGGGGGTTTTTACCGGGGAACTGTTTTCT.

V and J are TRBV12-3 or TRBV12-4 and TRBJ1-2; TRBD1 aligns across 7 bases. With V trimmed by 3 bases and J by 5 bases, 3 bases remained unmatched. The CDR3 sequence is 13 residues long. The CDR3 DNA follows: TGTGCCAGCAGTTTTGCCAGGGGGTATGGCTACACCTTC. This sequence encodes CASSFARGYGYTF.